A single sample is the source of the 29 T cell receptor beta chains below, sequenced in a study of neoadjuvant anti-PD-1 for oral cavity cancer. Data came from immunoSEQ multiplex PCR; TCRdb stores just in-frame clones and leaves some out. This table has approximately 83,000 clones, 70% to 85% appearing once. The sample here was PBMCs, taken before nivolumab (anti-PD-1) treatment. These receptor sequences come from a person between 40 and 85 years old with oral cavity squamous cell carcinoma.

The rearrangement links TRBV19 to TRBJ2-1; 8 nucleotides align to TRBD2. V shed 3 bases and J 0 bases; nucleotides not matched to a gene: 13. CDR1 and CDR2 (germline): LNHDA, SQIVND (reference sequence). The CDR3 is 19 amino acids. The CDR3 sequence is CASSIQSSGGRSSYNEQFF. As DNA, the CDR3 is TGTGCCAGTAGTATCCAGAGCTCGGGCGGGAGGAGCTCCTACAATGAGCAGTTCTTC. The variable domain in full, completed from reference TRBV19 and TRBJ2-1, reads DGGITQSPKYLFRKEGQNVTLSCEQNLNHDAMYWYRQDPGQGLRLIYYSQIVNDFQKGDIAEGYSVSREKKESFPLTVTSAQKNPTAFYLCASSIQSSGGRSSYNEQFFGPGTRLTVL.

The rearrangement links TRBV7-9 to TRBJ2-2; 7 bases fit TRBD1. CDR1 and CDR2 (germline): SEHNR, FQNEAQ (reference sequence). The ends lost 7 bases at V and 0 bases at J; junction bases unmatched: 2. The CDR3 contains 14 residues. CDR3 coding DNA: TGTGCCAGCAAAGGGACAGCGAACACCGGGGAGCTGTTTTTT. Translating it yields CASKGTANTGELFF.

The chain recombines TRBV6-5 with TRBJ2-7, with TRBD2 matching over 11 bases. The CDR3 loop spans 14 amino acids. Germline values: CDR1 MNHEY, CDR2 SVGAGI. With V trimmed by 6 bases and J by 3 bases, 4 bases remained unmatched. The CDR3 loop reads CASSQLAGDYEQYF. The CDR3 coding sequence is TGTGCCAGCAGCCAACTAGCGGGGGACTACGAGCAGTACTTC.

V gene TRBV19 combines with J gene TRBJ1-1; weak D call: TRBD1 (6 bases). Germline assignment: CDR1 LNHDA and CDR2 SQIVND (reference sequence). V was shortened by 7 bases and J by 0 bases, with 12 bases between the two germline ends. The CDR3 totals 14 residues. Here the CDR3 reads CASTWDTMNTEAFF. In DNA form, the CDR3 reads TGTGCCAGTACCTGGGACACTATGAACACTGAAGCTTTCTTT.

CDR3 loop: CASTPLGGVRNQPQHF. DNA for the CDR3: TGTGCCAGTACCCCCCTCGGGGGAGTTAGGAATCAGCCCCAGCATTTT. The chain uses TRBV19 and TRBJ1-5; maybe TRBD1 (5 bases). This CDR3 has 16 amino acids. V lost 7 bases and J lost 4, with 20 bases in between. The germline V gene encodes CDR1 LNHDA and CDR2 SQIVND (reference sequence).

J is TRBJ1-2 and V is TRBV6-6; D is possibly TRBD1 (5 bases). Trimming took 2 bases from V and 3 from J, leaving 16 bases between them. The CDR3 is made up of 16 amino acids. Germline CDR1 and CDR2: MNHNY and SVGAGI (reference sequence). CDR3 loop: CASSYTQGESDYGYTF. As DNA, the CDR3 is TGTGCCAGCAGTTACACCCAGGGAGAGTCGGACTATGGCTACACCTTC.

V gene TRBV11-2 combines with J gene TRBJ2-1; D gene ambiguous. This CDR3 is 11 amino acids long. The V gene's germline CDR1 is SGHAT and CDR2 FQNNGV. Between the trimmed V and J ends, which lost 5 bases and 10 bases, there was a span of 9 bases. CDR3 sequence (DNA): TGTGCCAGCAGCGGAAACCCCGAGCAGTTCTTC. Amino acid sequence: CASSGNPEQFF.

The chain has TRBV2 and TRBJ2-7, with D perhaps TRBD2 (6 bases). The CDR3 totals 15 residues. CDR1 is SNHLY, CDR2 FYNNEI, per germline. V was trimmed by 5 bases and J by 1 base, leaving 15 bases between them. The chain's CDR3 is CASSPRSAGSYEQYF. CDR3 bases: TGTGCCAGCAGTCCCCGATCCGCGGGATCCTACGAGCAGTACTTC. Complete variable domain (other parts from reference TRBV2 and TRBJ2-7): EPEVTQTPSHQVTQMGQEVILRCVPISNHLYFYWYRQILGQKVEFLVSFYNNEISEKSEIFDDQFSVERPDGSNFTLKIRSTKLEDSAMYFCASSPRSAGSYEQYFGPGTRLTVT.

The chain couples TRBV5-4 to TRBJ2-7, with TRBD2 identical over 10 bases. Per germline, CDR1 SGHNT and CDR2 YYREEE (reference sequence). This CDR3 region has 14 residues. The ends lost 2 bases at V and 6 bases at J; junction bases unmatched: 5. CDR3 amino acids: CASSLLAGSGEQYF. In DNA, the CDR3 is TGTGCCAGCAGCTTACTAGCGGGATCTGGCGAGCAGTACTTC. The full variable domain, in which reference TRBV5-4 and TRBJ2-7 provide the parts outside the CDR3, is ETGVTQSPTHLIKTRGQQVTLRCSSQSGHNTVSWYQQALGQGPQFIFQYYREEENGRGNFPPRFSGLQFPNYSSELNVNALELDDSALYLCASSLLAGSGEQYFGPGTRLTVT.

V and J are TRBV6-6 and TRBJ1-4; 9 bases match TRBD1. The junction had 8 bases not matched to a gene; V was cut back by 2 bases and J by 10 bases. Germline V gene lookup returns CDR1 MNHNY and CDR2 SVGAGI (reference sequence). This CDR3 region has 15 residues. CDR3 residues: CASSYGTGLEGKLFF. CDR3 coding DNA: TGTGCCAGCAGTTACGGGACAGGGCTTGAAGGAAAACTGTTTTTT.

A single count supports this clone. The CDR3 is CASRSDGSSYEQYF. CDR3 in DNA: TGTGCCAGCAGGTCCGACGGATCCTCCTACGAGCAGTACTTC. The chain uses TRBV6-1 and TRBJ2-7, with D hard to call. Per germline, CDR1 MNHNS and CDR2 SASEGT. The CDR3 has 14 amino acids. Trimming removed 6 bases at V and 0 bases at J, with 12 bases between.

The gene calls are TRBV28 and TRBJ1-2; D gene uncertain. This CDR3 is 12 amino acids long. Trimming shortened V by 4 bases and J by 8 bases, and 11 bases separated the two germline ends. The germline CDR1 and CDR2 sequences are MDHEN and SYDVKM. The CDR3 sequence: CASSSLSYGYTF. The CDR3 DNA reads TGTGCCAGCAGTTCGTTGTCCTACGGCTACACCTTC.

V usage is TRBV2 and J usage is TRBJ1-4, with unresolved D. Germline CDR1 SNHLY, CDR2 FYNNEI. The CDR3 runs to 14 residues. V lost 6 bases and J 7 bases, leaving 15 bases between the germline ends. The CDR3 region has the DNA TGTGCCAGCAGCCGTCAGTCGGAGGGTGAAAAACTGTTTTTT. Its protein is CASSRQSEGEKLFF.

CDR3 loop: CASSLAAGTDTQYF. The CDR3 coding sequence is TGCGCCAGCAGCTTGGCGGCGGGCACAGATACGCAGTATTTT. The rearrangement joins TRBV5-1 to TRBJ2-3; D is uncertain. The V and J ends lost 0 bases and 1 base respectively, with 6 bases between them. CDR1 and CDR2 (germline): SGHRS, YFSETQ. The CDR3 runs to 14 residues.

V gene TRBV2 combines with J gene TRBJ2-7; 8 nucleotides match TRBD2. CDR3 length equals 15 residues. Looked up from germline, CDR1 is SNHLY and CDR2 is FYNNEI. Unmatched junction bases numbered 5, after V lost 4 bases and J lost 0 bases. The CDR3 reads CASSGRTSYSYEQYF. CDR3 coding DNA: TGTGCCAGCAGTGGTCGGACTAGCTACTCCTACGAGCAGTACTTC.

The rearrangement uses TRBV25-1 and TRBJ2-1; D is undetermined. This CDR3 has 16 amino acids. Between the trimmed V and J ends, which lost 6 bases and 0 bases, there was a span of 15 bases. CDR1 and CDR2 from the germline V gene are MGHDK and SYGVNS. This chain's CDR3 is CASRDQKPSSYNEQFF. The CDR3 DNA follows: TGTGCCAGCAGGGACCAAAAGCCGAGCTCCTACAATGAGCAGTTCTTC.

V and J are TRBV9 and TRBJ2-1, with 10 bases fitting TRBD2. CDR1 and CDR2 (germline): SGDLS, YYNGEE. Losses at the gene ends were 1 base for V and 7 bases for J; bases not matched to a gene: 5. This CDR3 is built from 15 residues. The CDR3 coding sequence is TGTGCCAGCAGCGTAATAGCGGGAGGAGGGAATGAGCAGTTCTTC. It translates to CASSVIAGGGNEQFF.

The CDR3: CASSWTGDNSPLHF. The CDR3 nucleotides read TGTGCCAGCAGCTGGACAGGGGATAATTCACCCCTCCACTTT. The V call is TRBV5-4, the J call TRBJ1-6, with 9 bases aligning to TRBD1. The J segment lost 5 bases and the V segment lost 3 bases, leaving 0 bases of the junction unmatched. CDR1 and CDR2 from the germline V gene are SGHNT and YYREEE (reference sequence). This CDR3 region has 14 residues.

The rearrangement joins TRBV27 to TRBJ2-1; 12 bases are a match to TRBD2. Germline V gene lookup returns CDR1 MNHEY and CDR2 SMNVEV (reference sequence). CDR3 length equals 17 residues. The V gene end was trimmed by 8 bases and the J gene end by 3 bases; junction bases not matched to a gene: 11. Here the CDR3 DNA reads TGTGCCAGCTCCACGGCTAGCGGGAGGGCGAACTACAATGAGCAGTTCTTC. Translating it yields CASSTASGRANYNEQFF.

This clone was detected a few times. The rearrangement joins TRBV6-5 to TRBJ1-2, with 8 bases aligning to TRBD1. With 8 bases clipped from V and 2 bases from J, the junction kept 7 bases outside the gene matches. This CDR3 comprises 14 residues. The germline CDR1 and CDR2 sequences are MNHEY and SVGAGI. The CDR3 coding sequence is TGTGCCAGCTCGACAGGGGTAGGGAACTATGGCTACACCTTC. Translated: CASSTGVGNYGYTF.

The genes are TRBV7-9 and TRBJ2-7, with 11 bases aligning to TRBD2. The germline V gene encodes CDR1 SEHNR and CDR2 FQNEAQ (reference sequence). The CDR3 loop spans 15 amino acids. V lost 4 bases, J lost 5 bases, and 7 bases stayed unmatched. The CDR3 nucleotides read TGTGCCAGCAGCTCTGGACTAGCGGGTTCCAACGAGCAGTACTTC. Translated, it gives CASSSGLAGSNEQYF. The complete variable domain, with remaining parts taken from reference TRBV7-9 and TRBJ2-7, reads DTGVSQNPRHKITKRGQNVTFRCDPISEHNRLYWYRQTLGQGPEFLTYFQNEAQLEKSRLLSDRFSAERPKGSFSTLEIQRTEQGDSAMYLCASSSGLAGSNEQYFGPGTRLTVT.

V is TRBV15 and J is TRBJ2-7; tentatively, D is TRBD2 (5 bases). Trimming removed 0 bases at V and 0 bases at J, with 12 bases between. The germline CDR1 and CDR2 sequences are LNHNV and YYDKDF (reference sequence). The CDR3 consists of 16 residues. The CDR3 sequence: CATSREVSGISYEQYF. CDR3 in DNA: TGTGCCACCAGCAGAGAAGTCAGCGGAATCTCCTACGAGCAGTACTTC.

The chain combines TRBV10-2 with TRBJ2-1; tentatively, D is TRBD2 (5 bases). The CDR3 is 12 amino acids. The V gene lost 5 bases and the J gene lost 9 bases, with 11 bases spanning the gap. Per the germline V gene, CDR1 is WSHSY and CDR2 is SAAADI. In DNA, the CDR3 is TGCGCCAGCAGTCAGTTAGGAGGTGAGCAGTTCTTC. Amino acid sequence: CASSQLGGEQFF.

The chain couples TRBV7-8 to TRBJ2-1; D possibly corresponds to TRBD1 (6 bases). The germline V gene encodes CDR1 SGHVS and CDR2 FQNEAQ. The CDR3 length is 14 residues. The germline V and J ends were trimmed by 7 bases and 5 bases, with 15 bases remaining between them. The CDR3 is CASTALRTDNEQFF. The DNA of the CDR3 is TGTGCCAGCACGGCTTTAAGGACAGACAATGAGCAGTTCTTC.

The chain is built from TRBV5-4 and TRBJ2-7; D not certain. The germline V gene has CDR1 SGHNT and CDR2 YYREEE (reference sequence). Trimming removed 4 bases from V and 2 bases from J, with 19 bases in between. This CDR3 is built from 16 residues. In DNA form, the CDR3 reads TGTGCCAGCAGCCCTGGCCCAGCCGACGCCCCCTACGAGCAGTACTTC. It is translated as CASSPGPADAPYEQYF. The whole variable domain, remainder taken from reference TRBV5-4 and TRBJ2-7, is ETGVTQSPTHLIKTRGQQVTLRCSSQSGHNTVSWYQQALGQGPQFIFQYYREEENGRGNFPPRFSGLQFPNYSSELNVNALELDDSALYLCASSPGPADAPYEQYFGPGTRLTVT.

Only one count was recorded for this clone. The chain has TRBV11-2 and TRBJ1-1; D is uncertain. The CDR3 extends over 13 amino acids. The V end lost 2 bases, the J end lost 1 base, and 5 bases lay between the germline ends. Germline CDR1 reads SGHAT; CDR2 reads FQNNGV. CDR3 DNA sequence: TGTGCCAGCAGCTTAATGGGGAACACTGAAGCTTTCTTT. This encodes CASSLMGNTEAFF.

This chain uses TRBV4-1 with TRBJ1-1; 7 bases agree with TRBD1. J gave up 2 bases and V 4 bases, and 7 bases lay outside the gene matches. This CDR3 contains 15 residues. Germline-derived CDR1 and CDR2 are MGHRA and YSYEKL. The CDR3 is CASSLQGGLNTEAFF. CDR3 nucleotides: TGCGCCAGCAGCCTTCAGGGGGGGCTCAACACTGAAGCTTTCTTT.

The rearrangement links TRBV6-1 to TRBJ2-2; maybe TRBD1 (7 bases). Looked up from germline, CDR1 is MNHNS and CDR2 is SASEGT. The CDR3 loop spans 15 amino acids. The V and J ends lost 7 bases and 4 bases respectively, with 16 bases between them. CDR3 nucleotide sequence: TGTGCCAGCACCCAGGGGGGCAGCCTCACCGGGGAGCTGTTTTTT. Translating gives CASTQGGSLTGELFF.

This clone was counted a few times. The V call is TRBV28, the J call TRBJ1-2; D ambiguous. The V end lost 4 bases, the J end lost 6 bases, and 9 bases lay between the germline ends. This CDR3 has 12 amino acids. Germline values: CDR1 MDHEN, CDR2 SYDVKM. CDR3 protein: CASSSRLDGYTF. The CDR3, as DNA: TGTGCCAGCAGTTCGCGACTAGATGGCTACACCTTC.